This TCR beta chain was retrieved from a study of blood T cell repertoires in COVID-19. This clone has just one count. TCRdb keeps only in-frame clones here, not all; method: immunoSEQ multiplex PCR. The sample lists roughly 130,000 clones, roughly 90% occurring once. The CDR3 contains 16 residues. What was sequenced was peripheral blood. This rearrangement joins TRBV21-1 to TRBJ1-1; the table's D call of TRBD1 was not tested on the DNA. TRBV21-1 is recorded as a pseudogene. The receptor comes from a human donor with COVID-19, enrolled during active disease. The donor label of this sample is uncertain. The CDR3 loop reads CARIVAAGGFSPEAFF. The CDR3 nucleotides are TGTGCCAGGATTGTAGCGGCAGGGGGGTTCAGTCCTGAAGCTTTCTTT.